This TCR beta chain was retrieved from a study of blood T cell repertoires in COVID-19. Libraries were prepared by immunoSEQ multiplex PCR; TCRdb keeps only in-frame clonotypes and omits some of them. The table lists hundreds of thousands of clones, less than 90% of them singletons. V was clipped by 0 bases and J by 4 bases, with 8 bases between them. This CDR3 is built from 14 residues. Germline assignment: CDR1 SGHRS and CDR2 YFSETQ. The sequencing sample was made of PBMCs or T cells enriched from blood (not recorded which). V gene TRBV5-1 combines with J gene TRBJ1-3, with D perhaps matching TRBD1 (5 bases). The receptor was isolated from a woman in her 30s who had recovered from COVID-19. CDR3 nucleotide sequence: TGCGCCAGCAGCTTGGAGGGGCGCGGAAACACCATATATTTT. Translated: CASSLEGRGNTIYF.